Given below is one TCR beta chain in context. Its antigen is undetermined. TCRdb called the 5' RACE reads again in MiXCR, with one record for every CDR3 protein. This table has about 310,000 distinct CDR3 sequences, less than 20% appearing once. This sample stems from a study of T-cell memory formation after mild COVID-19. The wider study: The study found TCR clusters largely donor specific.

Points from the study as a whole: Contracting CD4+ clones lay largely in CM and EM, with CD8+ ones residing in EMRA. CD4/CD8 balance characterized clones contracting day 15 to 85, and CD4+ skew characterized later expanders.

Germline CDR1 is MDHEN and CDR2 is SYDVKM. The CDR3 totals 15 residues. The V end was cut by 4 bases, the J end by 2 bases, with 13 bases between. The V gene is TRBV28, the J gene TRBJ2-3; TRBD2 might be the D (6 bases). This clonotype was sampled from a man aged 18 to 30 who had mild COVID-19 (a few samples of this study predate the infection). Cell type and time point are not known. Source material: PBMCs or a T cell subset sorted from them (not recorded which). The CDR3 DNA reads TGTGCCAGCAGTTGGGCTAGCGAGTTCACAGATACGCAGTATTTT. Protein product: CASSWASEFTDTQYF. Together with reference TRBV28 and TRBJ2-3, the CDR3 gives the full variable domain: DVKVTQSSRYLVKRTGEKVFLECVQDMDHENMFWYRQDPGLGLRLIYFSYDVKMKEKGDIPEGYSVSREKKERFSLILESASTNQTSMYLCASSWASEFTDTQYFGPGTRLTVL.